Each of the 9 T cell receptor beta chains below was sequenced from the same sample in a study of OX40 agonist ivuxolimab in advanced cancers. TCRdb's table, derived via immunoSEQ multiplex PCR, lists solely in-frame clones and lacks some. The sample has around 23,000 clones, about 76% seen once; the top ten hold more than 15%. Specimen: CD4+ or CD8+ T cells sorted from blood, collected in a trial of the OX40 agonist ivuxolimab. Every receptor here comes from an adult with an advanced solid tumor such as melanoma, head and neck, liver or kidney cancer.

The chain has TRBV6-1 and TRBJ1-2; no definite D call. Between the trimmed V and J ends, which lost 5 bases and 8 bases, there was a span of 12 bases. The CDR3 covers 12 residues. Germline V gene data show CDR1 as MNHNS and CDR2 as SASEGT. CDR3: CASSPRPGGYTF. In DNA form, the CDR3 reads TGTGCCAGCAGTCCTCGCCCGGGAGGCTACACCTTC.

This chain joins TRBV6-6 and TRBJ1-5, with a possible D match to TRBD1 (5 bases). V was clipped by 2 bases and J by 4 bases, with 9 bases between them. Looked up from germline, CDR1 is MNHNY and CDR2 is SVGAGI (reference sequence). The CDR3 runs 14 residues. This CDR3 reads CASSYGQGNQPQHF. The CDR3, as DNA: TGTGCCAGCAGTTACGGGCAGGGTAATCAGCCCCAGCATTTT.

The gene calls are TRBV6-1 and TRBJ1-1, with D unclear. Germline V lookup: CDR1 MNHNS, CDR2 SASEGT. This CDR3 region has 13 residues. Trimming stripped 2 bases from V and 0 bases from J, with 4 bases between. Here the CDR3 DNA reads TGTGCCAGCAGTGAATCCCTGAACACTGAAGCTTTCTTT. It codes for CASSESLNTEAFF.

The chain carries TRBV6-5 and TRBJ2-5; 10 nucleotides agree with TRBD1. V trimming: 6 bases; J trimming: 3 bases; junction bases outside the gene matches: 7. Germline CDR1 MNHEY, CDR2 SVGAGI. This CDR3 region has 15 residues. The DNA of the CDR3 is TGTGCCAGCAGACTCACCGGGACAGGGGAAGAGACCCAGTACTTC. Translation: CASRLTGTGEETQYF.

The chain uses TRBV4-2 and TRBJ2-1; D is perhaps TRBD2 (5 bases). The CDR3 length is 16 residues. The V gene lost 0 bases and the J gene lost 2 bases, with 11 bases spanning the gap. The germline V gene has CDR1 LGHNA and CDR2 YNFKEQ. CDR3 amino acids: CASSQDPSPTYNEQFF. Here the CDR3 DNA reads TGTGCCAGCAGCCAAGATCCTAGCCCTACCTACAATGAGCAGTTCTTC.

The chain employs TRBV28 and TRBJ2-5; no clear D gene. The germline V and J ends were trimmed by 2 bases and 2 bases, with 15 bases remaining between them. Looked up from germline, CDR1 is MDHEN and CDR2 is SYDVKM. The CDR3 contains 16 residues. The CDR3 protein is CASSLRLGPKQETQYF. The CDR3, as DNA: TGTGCCAGCAGTTTACGGCTAGGACCCAAGCAAGAGACCCAGTACTTC.

This clone was counted between two and nine times. The chain couples TRBV19 to TRBJ1-5; D is unclear. Trimming took 4 bases from V and 7 from J, leaving 11 bases between them. The CDR3 contains 13 residues. Per germline, CDR1 LNHDA and CDR2 SQIVND (reference sequence). Here the CDR3 DNA reads TGTGCCAGTAGTACCCAGAAAAAGCAGCCCCAGCATTTT. This sequence encodes CASSTQKKQPQHF.

This clone was observed a handful of times. The V call is TRBV19, the J call TRBJ1-1; no reliable D call. Deletions cut 6 bases from V and 0 bases from J, with 14 bases between. Germline V gene sequence: CDR1 LNHDA, CDR2 SQIVND (reference sequence). The length of the CDR3 is 15 residues. For the CDR3, the DNA is TGTGCCAGTAGCCAAAGAAGTACCATGAACACTGAAGCTTTCTTT. Translating gives CASSQRSTMNTEAFF.

V gene TRBV11-1 combines with J gene TRBJ2-3; TRBD2 matches at 8 bases. After removal of 3 bases from V and 0 bases from J, the junction contained 5 bases not matched to a gene. The V gene's germline CDR1 is SGHAT and CDR2 FQDESV (reference sequence). CDR3 length: 16 residues. In nucleotides, the CDR3 is TGTGCCAGCAGCTTCGAAGCGGGAGATAGCACAGATACGCAGTATTTT. Amino acid sequence: CASSFEAGDSTDTQYF. Full variable domain (missing parts from reference TRBV11-1 and TRBJ2-3): EAEVAQSPRYKITEKSQAVAFWCDPISGHATLYWYRQILGQGPELLVQFQDESVVDDSQLPKDRFSAERLKGVDSTLKIQPAELGDSAMYLCASSFEAGDSTDTQYFGPGTRLTVL.